This TCR beta chain was identified during a study of T-cell memory formation after mild COVID-19. General study points: The main location of contracting CD4+ clones was CM and EM, and that of contracting CD8+ clones was EMRA. Contracting clones from day 15 to 85 had balanced CD4/CD8; later expanders favoured CD4+. For second-wave clones that peaked at day 37, SARS-CoV-2 specificity went unverified.

Points on this clonotype: Its antigen is unknown.

The 5'RACE method, run with constant-segment primers, produced TCR alpha and TCR beta cDNA libraries (carrying sample barcodes and UMIs). TCRdb re-called the 5' RACE reads through MiXCR, storing one row per CDR3 protein. The sample lists fewer than 700,000 distinct CDR3 sequences; about 20% were seen once. V lost 6 bases, J lost 2 bases, and 12 bases lay in between. There are 14 residues in the CDR3. The clonotype was recovered from an adult woman who had mild COVID-19 (a few samples of this study predate the infection). Cell type and time point are not known. Sequencing was performed on PBMCs or a T cell subset sorted from them (not recorded which). This chain links TRBV12-3 or TRBV12-4 with TRBJ2-3; perhaps TRBD1 as D (5 bases). The CDR3 loop is CASSRGQDTDTQYF. In nucleotides, the CDR3 is TGTGCCAGCAGCCGTGGACAAGACACAGATACGCAGTATTTT.